One sample yielded the 15 T cell receptor beta chains listed below, sequenced in a study of T-cell memory formation after mild COVID-19. TCRdb re-derived calls from the 5' RACE reads in MiXCR, one entry per CDR3 protein. Among about 200,000 distinct CDR3 sequences listed, over 7.5% were seen once. The specimen was PBMCs or a T cell subset sorted from them (not recorded which). The receptors come from a man between 18 and 29 years old who had mild COVID-19 (a few samples of this study predate the infection). Cell type and time point are not known.

This clonotype showed up many times. V is TRBV6-5 and J is TRBJ1-1, with 8 bases identical to TRBD1. Germline V gene lookup returns CDR1 MNHEY and CDR2 SVGAGI. CDR3 size: 16 residues. Germline trimming cut 7 bases from V and 3 bases from J; bases unmatched to any gene: 13. The CDR3 here is CASNLAGGLGDTEAFF. CDR3 DNA: TGTGCCAGCAACCTAGCAGGGGGCCTCGGAGACACTGAAGCTTTCTTT.

In its sample, this clonotype was seen many times. V is TRBV7-8 and J is TRBJ1-3; no clear D. CDR1 and CDR2 (germline): SGHVS, FQNEAQ. Trimming took off 5 bases at V and 2 bases at J, with 22 bases between the two ends. The CDR3 spans 18 residues. For the CDR3, the DNA is TGTGCCAGCAGCCCTGTACTGCGCAGTCTAGGCGCTGGAAACACCATATATTTT. It encodes CASSPVLRSLGAGNTIYF.

This clonotype was counted a few times. This chain joins TRBV5-1 and TRBJ1-6; TRBD1 might be the D (6 bases). CDR1 is SGHRS and CDR2 is YFSETQ in the germline V gene. Trimming left V 0 bases short and J 10 bases short, with 14 bases between. The CDR3 covers 15 residues. This chain's CDR3 is CASSLGVTGGSPLHF. The CDR3 DNA sequence: TGCGCCAGCAGCTTGGGCGTGACAGGCGGATCACCCCTCCACTTT.

This clonotype turned up a few times. The chain joins TRBV4-3 to TRBJ2-3; the D is unclear. Germline values: CDR1 LGHNA, CDR2 YSLEER. This CDR3 is built from 14 residues. With 1 base removed from V and 1 base from J, the gap between germline ends came to 6 bases. The CDR3: CASSQVLRTDTQYF. As DNA, the CDR3 is TGCGCCAGCAGCCAAGTACTCCGCACAGATACGCAGTATTTT.

The genes are TRBV7-3 and TRBJ2-3; D may be TRBD2 (6 bases). Germline-derived CDR1 and CDR2 are SGHTA and FQGTGA. V was clipped by 3 bases and J by 4 bases, with 11 bases between them. CDR3 length: 14 amino acids. This CDR3 is CASSFSRGPDTQYF. The CDR3 nucleotides are TGTGCCAGCAGCTTCTCGCGGGGCCCAGATACGCAGTATTTT.

In its sample, this clonotype was seen a few times. In nucleotides, the CDR3 is TGTGCCAGCAGCCAAGACCACAGGGGTATTAGCAATCAGCCCCAGCATTTT. It codes for CASSQDHRGISNQPQHF. V is TRBV4-2 and J is TRBJ1-5; 7 bases match TRBD1. Per germline, CDR1 LGHNA and CDR2 YNFKEQ. The CDR3 runs to 17 residues. Germline trimming cut 0 bases from V and 0 bases from J; bases unmatched to any gene: 5.

The table lists this clonotype with many counts. In DNA form, the CDR3 reads TGTGCCAGCAGGCGACAGGGGGAGGATACGCAGTATTTT. It specifies CASRRQGEDTQYF. The chain recombines TRBV5-5 with TRBJ2-3, with 9 bases lining up with TRBD1. Trimming cost V 5 bases and J 6 bases; bases outside gene matches: 4. There are 13 residues in the CDR3. CDR1 SGHKS and CDR2 YYEKEE come from the germline V gene (reference sequence).

A few counts support this clonotype. This rearrangement joins TRBV20-1 to TRBJ1-1; 7 bases match TRBD1. Unmatched junction bases numbered 10, after V lost 6 bases and J lost 0 bases. The CDR3 has 15 amino acids. Germline loops: CDR1 DFQATT, CDR2 SNEGSKA (reference sequence). CDR3 nucleotide sequence: TGCAGTGCCCGGGGAGGGGGCTTGGTGAACACTGAAGCTTTCTTT. It is translated as CSARGGGLVNTEAFF.

This clonotype was found a few times. The chain has TRBV3-1 and TRBJ1-5; D is uncertain. The germline gives CDR1 LGHDT, CDR2 YNNKEL (reference sequence). The CDR3 has 14 amino acids. The V end was cut by 1 base, the J end by 0 bases, with 4 bases between. The CDR3 sequence: CASSQGGSNQPQHF. The DNA for the CDR3 is TGTGCCAGCAGCCAAGGGGGTAGCAATCAGCCCCAGCATTTT.

This clonotype was counted ten times or more. The chain couples TRBV6-1 to TRBJ1-1, with 9 bases aligning to TRBD1. The CDR3 spans 13 residues. The V and J ends lost 10 bases and 3 bases, in that order; junction bases with no gene match: 6. Germline V gene data show CDR1 as MNHNS and CDR2 as SASEGT. The DNA for the CDR3 is TGTGCCACCCGGACAGGGGTGTACACTGAAGCTTTCTTT. Protein sequence: CATRTGVYTEAFF.

This clonotype occurred a few times. This chain joins TRBV20-1 and TRBJ1-5, with TRBD1 matching over 9 bases. CDR1 is DFQATT, CDR2 SNEGSKA, per germline (reference sequence). The CDR3 covers 13 residues. Losses at the gene ends were 2 bases for V and 6 bases for J; bases not matched to a gene: 2. Here the CDR3 reads CSARRQGVQPQHF. CDR3 sequence (DNA): TGCAGTGCTAGAAGACAGGGGGTTCAGCCCCAGCATTTT.

The rearrangement uses TRBV20-1 and TRBJ2-7; perhaps TRBD1 as D (5 bases). Germline CDR1 DFQATT, CDR2 SNEGSKA (reference sequence). The CDR3 has 14 residues. The germline V and J ends were trimmed by 0 bases and 6 bases, with 15 bases remaining between them. CDR3 nucleotide sequence: TGCAGTGCTAGAGAACCTCAGGGCGCCGGCGAGCAGTACTTC. Amino acid sequence: CSAREPQGAGEQYF.

This sequence joins TRBV6-5 and TRBJ2-7, with D possibly being TRBD1 (5 bases). Germline CDR1 MNHEY, CDR2 SVGAGI. V was pared by 6 bases and J by 3 bases, with 15 bases between. The CDR3 runs to 14 residues. CDR3 in amino acids: CASSDSSGIYEQYF. As DNA, the CDR3 is TGTGCCAGCAGCGACAGTTCAGGAATCTACGAGCAGTACTTC.

This clonotype has more than one count but fewer than ten. J is TRBJ2-4 and V is TRBV12-3 or TRBV12-4, with TRBD1 matching 8 bases. The V and J ends lost 6 bases and 5 bases, in that order; junction bases with no gene match: 3. There are 13 residues in the CDR3. The CDR3, as DNA: TGTGCCAGCAGGATGGGACAGGAAAACATTCAGTACTTC. Residues: CASRMGQENIQYF.

This clonotype was observed many times. DNA for the CDR3: TGTGCCAGCATTAGTGGGGGGCTTTACTCCTACAATGAGCAGTTCTTC. Encoded protein: CASISGGLYSYNEQFF. The rearrangement links TRBV6-2 or TRBV6-3 to TRBJ2-1, with D perhaps matching TRBD1 or TRBD2 (6 bases each). The V end was cut by 7 bases, the J end by 0 bases, with 16 bases between. CDR3 length: 16 residues. CDR1 and CDR2 from the germline V gene are MNHEY and SVGEGT.